The present entry profiles one TCR beta chain with its context. Some clones are missing from TCRdb's copy, which holds only in-frame ones; the method was immunoSEQ multiplex PCR. The table records 100,000 or so clones, approximately 80% of them present only once. The source of the sample is a study of blood T cell repertoires in COVID-19. The V gene lost 3 bases and the J gene lost 0 bases, with 9 bases spanning the gap. The CDR3 length is 15 residues. Germline CDR1 and CDR2: MDHEN and SYDVKM. Material: peripheral blood. V gene TRBV28 combines with J gene TRBJ1-5, with D unclear. This TCR was recovered from a woman in her sixties or seventies with acute or convalescent COVID-19. CDR3 bases: TGTGCCAGCAGTTTTCTGGGCTATAGCAATCAGCCCCAGCATTTT. Amino acids: CASSFLGYSNQPQHF.